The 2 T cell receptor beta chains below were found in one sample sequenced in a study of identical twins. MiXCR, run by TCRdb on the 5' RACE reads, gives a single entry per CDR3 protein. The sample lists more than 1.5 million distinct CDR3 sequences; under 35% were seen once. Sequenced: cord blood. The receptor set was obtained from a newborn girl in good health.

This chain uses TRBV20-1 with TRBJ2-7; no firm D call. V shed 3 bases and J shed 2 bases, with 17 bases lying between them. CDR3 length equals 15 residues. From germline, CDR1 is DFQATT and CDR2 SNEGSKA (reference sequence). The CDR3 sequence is CSASPPGVPTYEQYF. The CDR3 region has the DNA TGCAGTGCTAGTCCTCCTGGCGTACCGACCTACGAGCAGTACTTC.

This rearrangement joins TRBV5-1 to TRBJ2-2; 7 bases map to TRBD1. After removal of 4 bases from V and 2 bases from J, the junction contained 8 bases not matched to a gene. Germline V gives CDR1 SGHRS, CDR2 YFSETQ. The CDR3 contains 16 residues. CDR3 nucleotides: TGCGCCAGCAGCGAGGACAGGTGGCCTAACACCGGGGAGCTGTTTTTT. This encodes CASSEDRWPNTGELFF.